This T cell receptor beta chain is from a study of vaccination and CD4 T cells after COVID-19. This CDR3 region has 16 residues. Cultured CD4+ T cells had their DNA profiled by the Oncomine TCR Beta short-read assay. A single record per CDR3 protein comes from TCRdb applying MiXCR to the PCR reads. The sample holds roughly 11,000 distinct CDR3 sequences, roughly three fifths seen once. Sample treatment: approximately nine-day PBMC culture with coronavirus spike peptide pools or control peptides (ViraFEST assay). Remarks on this clonotype: Its antigen is undetermined.

The clonotype originates from a human donor who had recovered from COVID-19. Sequences were obtained from CD4+ T cells from blood, cultured in vitro. The chain recombines TRBV21-1 with TRBJ1-5; the table's D call, TRBD1, was not checked against the DNA. TRBV21-1 constitutes a pseudogene. DNA for the CDR3: TGTGCCAGCAGCAAAGCGGACAGGGAGGTAGGTCAGCCCCAGCATTTT. It specifies CASSKADREVGQPQHF.